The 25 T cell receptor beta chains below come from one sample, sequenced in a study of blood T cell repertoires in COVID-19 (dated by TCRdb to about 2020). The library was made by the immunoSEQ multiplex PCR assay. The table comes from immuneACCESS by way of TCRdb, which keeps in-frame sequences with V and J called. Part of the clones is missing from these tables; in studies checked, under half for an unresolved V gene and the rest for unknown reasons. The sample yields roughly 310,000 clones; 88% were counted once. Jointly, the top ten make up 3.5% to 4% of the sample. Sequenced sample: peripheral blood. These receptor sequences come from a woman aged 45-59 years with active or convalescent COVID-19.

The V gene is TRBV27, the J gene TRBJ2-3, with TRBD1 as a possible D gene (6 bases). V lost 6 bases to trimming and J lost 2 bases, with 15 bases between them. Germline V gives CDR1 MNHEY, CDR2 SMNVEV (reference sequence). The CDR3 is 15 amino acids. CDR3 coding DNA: TGTGCCAGCAGACCACCGACAGGAATCACAGATACGCAGTATTTT. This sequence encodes CASRPPTGITDTQYF.

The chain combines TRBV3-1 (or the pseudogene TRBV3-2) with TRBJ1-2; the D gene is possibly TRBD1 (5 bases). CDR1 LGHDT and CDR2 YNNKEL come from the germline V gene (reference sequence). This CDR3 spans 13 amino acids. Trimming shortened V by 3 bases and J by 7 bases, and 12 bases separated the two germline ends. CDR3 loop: CASSHLGAAGYTF. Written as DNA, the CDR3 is TGTGCCAGCAGCCATTTAGGGGCGGCTGGCTACACCTTC.

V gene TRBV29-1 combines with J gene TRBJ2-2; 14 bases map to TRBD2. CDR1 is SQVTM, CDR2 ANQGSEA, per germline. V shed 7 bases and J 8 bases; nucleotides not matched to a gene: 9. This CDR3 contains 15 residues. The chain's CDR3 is CSARGLAGVGGELFF. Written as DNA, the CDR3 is TGCAGCGCCCGGGGACTAGCGGGAGTAGGGGGGGAGCTGTTTTTT.

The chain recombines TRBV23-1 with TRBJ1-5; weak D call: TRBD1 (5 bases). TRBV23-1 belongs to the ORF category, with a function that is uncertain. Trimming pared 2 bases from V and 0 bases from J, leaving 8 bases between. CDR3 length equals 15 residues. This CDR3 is CASSQQGHSNQPQHF. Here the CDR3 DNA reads TGCGCCAGCAGTCAACAGGGCCATAGCAATCAGCCCCAGCATTTT.

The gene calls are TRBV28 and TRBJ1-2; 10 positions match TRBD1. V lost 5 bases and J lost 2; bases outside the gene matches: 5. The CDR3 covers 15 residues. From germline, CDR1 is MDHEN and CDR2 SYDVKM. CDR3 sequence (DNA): TGTGCCAGCAGTCCGCGACAGGGGGCCAACTATGGCTACACCTTC. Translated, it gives CASSPRQGANYGYTF.

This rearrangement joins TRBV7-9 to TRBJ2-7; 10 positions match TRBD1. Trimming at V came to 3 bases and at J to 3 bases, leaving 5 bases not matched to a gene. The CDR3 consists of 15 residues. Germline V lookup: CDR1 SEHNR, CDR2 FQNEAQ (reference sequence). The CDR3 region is CASSFSGQGYYEQYF. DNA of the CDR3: TGTGCCAGCAGCTTTTCGGGACAGGGGTACTACGAGCAGTACTTC.

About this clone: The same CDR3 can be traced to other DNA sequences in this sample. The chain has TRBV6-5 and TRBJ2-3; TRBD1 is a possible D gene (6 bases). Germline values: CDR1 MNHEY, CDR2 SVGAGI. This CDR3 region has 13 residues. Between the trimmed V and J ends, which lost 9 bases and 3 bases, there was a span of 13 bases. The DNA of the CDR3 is TGTGCCAGTTCAGGGGTGGGGACAGATACGCAGTATTTT. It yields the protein CASSGVGTDTQYF.

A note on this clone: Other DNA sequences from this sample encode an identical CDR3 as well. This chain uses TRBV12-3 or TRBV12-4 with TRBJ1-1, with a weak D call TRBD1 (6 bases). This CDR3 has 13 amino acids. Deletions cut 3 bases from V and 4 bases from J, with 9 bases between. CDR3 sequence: CASSFRGGTEAFF. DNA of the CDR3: TGTGCCAGCAGTTTCAGGGGCGGCACTGAAGCTTTCTTT.

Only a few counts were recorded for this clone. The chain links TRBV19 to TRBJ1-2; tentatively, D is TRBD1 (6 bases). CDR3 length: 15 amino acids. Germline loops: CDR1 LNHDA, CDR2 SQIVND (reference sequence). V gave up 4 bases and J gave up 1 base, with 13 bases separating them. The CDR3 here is CASSTPPQGNYGYTF. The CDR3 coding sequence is TGTGCCAGTAGTACCCCCCCACAGGGTAACTATGGCTACACCTTC.

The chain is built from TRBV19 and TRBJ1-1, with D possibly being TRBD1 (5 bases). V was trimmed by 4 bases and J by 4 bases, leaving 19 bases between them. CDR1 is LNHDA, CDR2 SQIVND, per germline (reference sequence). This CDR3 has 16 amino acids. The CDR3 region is CASSKDPRQGGTEAFF. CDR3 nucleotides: TGTGCCAGTAGTAAGGACCCTCGTCAGGGCGGCACTGAAGCTTTCTTT.

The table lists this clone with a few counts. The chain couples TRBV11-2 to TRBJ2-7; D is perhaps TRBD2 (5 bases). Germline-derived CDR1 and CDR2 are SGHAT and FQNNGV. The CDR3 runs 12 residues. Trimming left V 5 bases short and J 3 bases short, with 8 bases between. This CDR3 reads CASSGGFYEQYF. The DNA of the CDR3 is TGTGCCAGCAGCGGAGGCTTCTACGAGCAGTACTTC.

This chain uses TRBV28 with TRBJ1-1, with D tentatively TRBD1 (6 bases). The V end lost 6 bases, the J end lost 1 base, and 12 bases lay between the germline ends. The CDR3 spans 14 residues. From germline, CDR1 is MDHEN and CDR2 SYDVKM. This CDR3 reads CASSPGGRNTEAFF. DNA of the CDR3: TGTGCCAGCAGCCCGGGGGGCAGGAACACTGAAGCTTTCTTT.

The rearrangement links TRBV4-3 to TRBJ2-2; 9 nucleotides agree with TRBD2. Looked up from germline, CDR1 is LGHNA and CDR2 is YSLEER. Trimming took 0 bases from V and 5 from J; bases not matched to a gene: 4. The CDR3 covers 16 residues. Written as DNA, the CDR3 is TGCGCCAGCAGCCAAGAAGGTAGCGGGGGAACCGGGGAGCTGTTTTTT. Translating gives CASSQEGSGGTGELFF.

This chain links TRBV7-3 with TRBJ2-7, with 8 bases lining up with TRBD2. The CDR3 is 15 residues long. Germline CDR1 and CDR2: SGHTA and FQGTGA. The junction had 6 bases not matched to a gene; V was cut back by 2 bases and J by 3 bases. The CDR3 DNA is TGTGCCAGCAGCTTATATCCAGCGGGAGTCTACGAGCAGTACTTC. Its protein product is CASSLYPAGVYEQYF.

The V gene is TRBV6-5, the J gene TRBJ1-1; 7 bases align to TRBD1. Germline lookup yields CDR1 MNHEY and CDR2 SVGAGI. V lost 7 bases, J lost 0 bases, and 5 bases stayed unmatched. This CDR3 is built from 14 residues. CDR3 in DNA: TGTGCCAGCAATCGAGGGGGCTTGAACACTGAAGCTTTCTTT. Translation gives CASNRGGLNTEAFF.

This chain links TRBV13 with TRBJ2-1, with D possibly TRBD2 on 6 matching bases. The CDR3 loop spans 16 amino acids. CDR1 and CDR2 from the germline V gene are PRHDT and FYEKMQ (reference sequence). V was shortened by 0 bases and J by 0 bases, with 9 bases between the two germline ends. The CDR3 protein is CASSLGRGSSYNEQFF. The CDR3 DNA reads TGTGCCAGCAGCTTAGGGCGGGGTAGCTCCTACAATGAGCAGTTCTTC.

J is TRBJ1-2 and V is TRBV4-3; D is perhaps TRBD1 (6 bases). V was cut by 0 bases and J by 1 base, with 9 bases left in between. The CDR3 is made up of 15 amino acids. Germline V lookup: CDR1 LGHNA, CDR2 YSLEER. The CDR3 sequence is CASSQDSDSNYGYTF. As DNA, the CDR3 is TGCGCCAGCAGCCAAGATTCGGACAGTAACTATGGCTACACCTTC.

In nucleotides, the CDR3 is TGTGCCAGCAGCGTGGGGACAGGCCCCGGGCAAGACGAGCAGTACTTC. This codes for CASSVGTGPGQDEQYF. V usage is TRBV9 and J usage is TRBJ2-7; 8 nucleotides match TRBD1. Germline V gene data show CDR1 as SGDLS and CDR2 as YYNGEE. The CDR3 has 16 amino acids. V trimming: 2 bases; J trimming: 5 bases; junction bases outside the gene matches: 12.

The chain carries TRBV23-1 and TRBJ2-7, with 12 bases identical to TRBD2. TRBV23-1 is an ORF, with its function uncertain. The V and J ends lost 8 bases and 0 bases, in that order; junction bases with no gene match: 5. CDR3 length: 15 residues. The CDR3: CASGGTSGHSYEQYF. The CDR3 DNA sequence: TGCGCCAGCGGAGGGACTAGCGGGCACTCCTACGAGCAGTACTTC.

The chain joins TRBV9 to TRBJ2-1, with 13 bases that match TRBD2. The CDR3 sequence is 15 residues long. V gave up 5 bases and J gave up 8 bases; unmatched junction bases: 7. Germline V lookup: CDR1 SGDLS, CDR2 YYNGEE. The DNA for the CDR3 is TGTGCCAGCAGTTCCGGGACTAGCGGGGTGGATGAGCAGTTCTTC. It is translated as CASSSGTSGVDEQFF. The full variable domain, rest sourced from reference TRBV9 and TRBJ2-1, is DSGVTQTPKHLITATGQRVTLRCSPRSGDLSVYWYQQSLDQGLQFLIQYYNGEERAKGNILERFSAQQFPDLHSELNLSSLELGDSALYFCASSSGTSGVDEQFFGPGTRLTVL.

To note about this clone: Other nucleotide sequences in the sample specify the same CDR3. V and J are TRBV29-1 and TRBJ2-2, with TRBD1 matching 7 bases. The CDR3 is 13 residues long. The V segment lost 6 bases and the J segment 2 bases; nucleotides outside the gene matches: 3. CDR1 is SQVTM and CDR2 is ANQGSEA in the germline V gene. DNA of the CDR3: TGCAGCGTCGACAGGGCCAACACCGGGGAGCTGTTTTTT. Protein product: CSVDRANTGELFF.

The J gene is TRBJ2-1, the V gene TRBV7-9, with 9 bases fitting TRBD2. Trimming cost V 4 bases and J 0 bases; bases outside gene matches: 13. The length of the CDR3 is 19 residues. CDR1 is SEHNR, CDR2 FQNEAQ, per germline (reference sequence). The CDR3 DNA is TGTGCCAGCAGCTCCAGGGCAAGACTAGCGGATAGCTCCTACAATGAGCAGTTCTTC. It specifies CASSSRARLADSSYNEQFF. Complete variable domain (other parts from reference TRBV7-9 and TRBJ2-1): DTGVSQNPRHKITKRGQNVTFRCDPISEHNRLYWYRQTLGQGPEFLTYFQNEAQLEKSRLLSDRFSAERPKGSFSTLEIQRTEQGDSAMYLCASSSRARLADSSYNEQFFGPGTRLTVL.

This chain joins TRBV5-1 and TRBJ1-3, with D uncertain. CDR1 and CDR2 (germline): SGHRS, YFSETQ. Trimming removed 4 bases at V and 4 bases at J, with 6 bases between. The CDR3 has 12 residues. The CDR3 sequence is CASSREGNTIYF. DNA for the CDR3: TGCGCCAGCAGCCGGGAGGGAAACACCATATATTTT.

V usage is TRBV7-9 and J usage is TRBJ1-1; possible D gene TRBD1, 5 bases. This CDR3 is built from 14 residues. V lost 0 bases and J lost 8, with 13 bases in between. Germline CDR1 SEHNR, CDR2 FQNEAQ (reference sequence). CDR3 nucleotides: TGTGCCAGCAGCTTAGCCTCGAGACAGATAGAAGCTTTCTTT. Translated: CASSLASRQIEAFF.

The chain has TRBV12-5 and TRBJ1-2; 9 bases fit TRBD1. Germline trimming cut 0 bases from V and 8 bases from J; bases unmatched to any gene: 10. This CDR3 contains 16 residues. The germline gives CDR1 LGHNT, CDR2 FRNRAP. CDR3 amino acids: CASGLVLGDREGGYTF. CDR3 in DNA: TGTGCTAGTGGTTTGGTACTGGGGGACAGGGAAGGAGGCTACACCTTC.